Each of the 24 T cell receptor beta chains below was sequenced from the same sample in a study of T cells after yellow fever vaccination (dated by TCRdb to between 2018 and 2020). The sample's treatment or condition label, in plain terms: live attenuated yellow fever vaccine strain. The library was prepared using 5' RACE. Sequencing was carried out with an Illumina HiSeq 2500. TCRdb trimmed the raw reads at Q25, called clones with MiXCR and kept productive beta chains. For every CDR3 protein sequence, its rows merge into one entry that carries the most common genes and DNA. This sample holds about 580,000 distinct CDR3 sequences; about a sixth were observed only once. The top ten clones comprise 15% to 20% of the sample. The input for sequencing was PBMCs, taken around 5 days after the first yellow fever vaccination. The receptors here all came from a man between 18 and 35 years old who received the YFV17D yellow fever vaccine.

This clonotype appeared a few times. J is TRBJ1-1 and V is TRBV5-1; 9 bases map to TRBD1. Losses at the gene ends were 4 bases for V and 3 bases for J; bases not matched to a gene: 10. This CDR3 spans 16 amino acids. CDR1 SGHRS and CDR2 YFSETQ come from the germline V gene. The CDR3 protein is CASSRGDRVTDTEAFF. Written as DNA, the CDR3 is TGCGCCAGCAGCAGAGGGGACAGGGTGACGGACACTGAAGCTTTCTTT.

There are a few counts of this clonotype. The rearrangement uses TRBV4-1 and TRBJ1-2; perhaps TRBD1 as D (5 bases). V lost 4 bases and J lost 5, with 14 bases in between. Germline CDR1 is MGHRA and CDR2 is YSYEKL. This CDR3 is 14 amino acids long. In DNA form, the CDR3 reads TGCGCCAGCAGCCGATCAGTAGGGGCTTATGGCTACACCTTC. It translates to CASSRSVGAYGYTF.

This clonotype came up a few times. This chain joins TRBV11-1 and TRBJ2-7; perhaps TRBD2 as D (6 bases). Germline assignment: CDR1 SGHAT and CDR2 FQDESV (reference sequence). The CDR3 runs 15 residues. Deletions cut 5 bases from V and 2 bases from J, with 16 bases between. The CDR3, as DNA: TGTGCCAGCAGCCTCCGGGACTCCGTCCCCTACGAGCAGTACGTC. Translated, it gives CASSLRDSVPYEQYV.

This CDR3 is CAISPGFASGANVLTF. The CDR3 region has the DNA TGTGCCATCTCCCCAGGTTTCGCCTCTGGGGCCAACGTCCTGACTTTC. The gene calls are TRBV10-3 and TRBJ2-6, with D uncertain. Trimming removed 8 bases at V and 0 bases at J, with 14 bases between. Looked up from germline, CDR1 is ENHRY and CDR2 is SYGVKD. The CDR3 runs to 16 residues.

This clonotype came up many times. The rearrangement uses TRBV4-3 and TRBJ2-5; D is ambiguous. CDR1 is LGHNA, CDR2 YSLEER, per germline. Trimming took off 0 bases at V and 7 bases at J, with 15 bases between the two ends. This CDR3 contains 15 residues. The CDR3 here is CASSQDSRTLGTQYF. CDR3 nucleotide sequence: TGCGCCAGCAGCCAAGATTCCAGGACCCTGGGGACCCAGTACTTC.

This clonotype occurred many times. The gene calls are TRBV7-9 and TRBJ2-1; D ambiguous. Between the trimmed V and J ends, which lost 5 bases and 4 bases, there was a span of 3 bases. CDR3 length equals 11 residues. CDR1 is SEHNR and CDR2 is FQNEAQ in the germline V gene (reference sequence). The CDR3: CASSRYNEQFF. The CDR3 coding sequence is TGTGCCAGCAGCCGGTACAATGAGCAGTTCTTC. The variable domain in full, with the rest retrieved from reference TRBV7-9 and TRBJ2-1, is DTGVSQNPRHKITKRGQNVTFRCDPISEHNRLYWYRQTLGQGPEFLTYFQNEAQLEKSRLLSDRFSAERPKGSFSTLEIQRTEQGDSAMYLCASSRYNEQFFGPGTRLTVL.

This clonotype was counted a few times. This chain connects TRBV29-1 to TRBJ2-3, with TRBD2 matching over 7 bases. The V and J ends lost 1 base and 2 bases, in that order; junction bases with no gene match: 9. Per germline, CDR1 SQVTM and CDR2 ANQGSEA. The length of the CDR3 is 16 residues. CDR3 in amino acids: CSVEGPGLPNTDTQYF. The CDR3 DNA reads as TGCAGCGTTGAAGGTCCGGGACTACCAAACACAGATACGCAGTATTTT.

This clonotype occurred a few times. CDR3 sequence: CASSKGLAGEGEQFF. As DNA, the CDR3 is TGTGCCAGCAGCAAGGGACTAGCGGGGGAGGGTGAGCAGTTCTTC. This chain connects TRBV11-1 to TRBJ2-1, with 14 nucleotides matching TRBD2. Germline V gene lookup returns CDR1 SGHAT and CDR2 FQDESV (reference sequence). This CDR3 region has 15 residues. V trimming: 5 bases; J trimming: 9 bases; junction bases outside the gene matches: 6.

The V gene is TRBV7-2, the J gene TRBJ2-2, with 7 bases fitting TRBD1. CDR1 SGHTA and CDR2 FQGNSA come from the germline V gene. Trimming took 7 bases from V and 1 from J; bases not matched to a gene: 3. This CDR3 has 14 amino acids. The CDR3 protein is CASIRDRNTGELFF. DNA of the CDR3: TGTGCCAGCATCCGGGACAGGAACACCGGGGAGCTGTTTTTT.

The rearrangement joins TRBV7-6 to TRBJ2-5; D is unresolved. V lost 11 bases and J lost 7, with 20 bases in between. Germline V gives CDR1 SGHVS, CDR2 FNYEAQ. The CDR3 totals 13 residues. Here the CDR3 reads CAPRRAISRTQYF. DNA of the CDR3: TGTGCCCCGCGCCGGGCCATTTCACGGACCCAGTACTTC.

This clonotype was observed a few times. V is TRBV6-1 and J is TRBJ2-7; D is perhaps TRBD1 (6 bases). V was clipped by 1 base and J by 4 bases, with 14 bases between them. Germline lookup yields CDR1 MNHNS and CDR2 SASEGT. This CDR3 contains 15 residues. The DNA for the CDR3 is TGTGCCAGCAGTGAAGTCAGGGGTGGGAATTACGAGCAGTACGTC. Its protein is CASSEVRGGNYEQYV.

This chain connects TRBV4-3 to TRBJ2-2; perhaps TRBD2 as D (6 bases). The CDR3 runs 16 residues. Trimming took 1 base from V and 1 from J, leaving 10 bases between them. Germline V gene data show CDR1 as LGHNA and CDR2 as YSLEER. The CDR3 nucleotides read TGCGCCAGCAGCCAAGTGGCGGGACTGAACACCGGGGAGCTGTTTTTT. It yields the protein CASSQVAGLNTGELFF.

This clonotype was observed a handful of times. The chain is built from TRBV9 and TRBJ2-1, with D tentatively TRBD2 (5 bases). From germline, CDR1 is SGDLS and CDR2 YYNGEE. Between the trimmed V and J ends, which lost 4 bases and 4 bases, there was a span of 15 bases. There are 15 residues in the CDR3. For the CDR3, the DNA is TGTGCCAGCAGCCCGGGAAGCTCCCTATACAATGAGCAGTTCTTC. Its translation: CASSPGSSLYNEQFF.

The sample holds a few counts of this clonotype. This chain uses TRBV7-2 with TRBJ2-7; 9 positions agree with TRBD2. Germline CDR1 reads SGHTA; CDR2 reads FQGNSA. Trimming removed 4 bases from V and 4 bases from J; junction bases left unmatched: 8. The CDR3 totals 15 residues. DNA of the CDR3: TGTGCCAGCAGCTCCGAGCGGGGGGCCCTGTACGAGCAGTACTTC. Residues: CASSSERGALYEQYF.

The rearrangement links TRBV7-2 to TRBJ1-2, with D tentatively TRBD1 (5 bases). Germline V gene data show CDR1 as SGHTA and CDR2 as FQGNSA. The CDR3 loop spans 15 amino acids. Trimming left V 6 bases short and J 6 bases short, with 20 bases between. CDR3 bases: TGTGCCAGCAGACCGGGACTGCCGAAGGTGGATGGCTACACCTTC. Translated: CASRPGLPKVDGYTF.

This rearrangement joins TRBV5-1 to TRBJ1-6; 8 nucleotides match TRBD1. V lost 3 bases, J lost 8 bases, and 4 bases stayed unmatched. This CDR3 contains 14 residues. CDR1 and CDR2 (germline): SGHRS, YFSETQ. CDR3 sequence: CASSSTGADSPLHF. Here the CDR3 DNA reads TGCGCCAGCAGCTCGACAGGGGCGGATTCACCCCTCCACTTT.

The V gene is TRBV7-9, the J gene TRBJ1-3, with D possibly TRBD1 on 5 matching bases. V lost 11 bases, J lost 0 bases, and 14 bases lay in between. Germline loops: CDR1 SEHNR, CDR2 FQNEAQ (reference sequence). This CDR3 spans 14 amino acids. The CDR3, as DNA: TGTGCCGGGGGGGGACCAATCTCTGGAAACACCATATATTTT. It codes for CAGGGPISGNTIYF.

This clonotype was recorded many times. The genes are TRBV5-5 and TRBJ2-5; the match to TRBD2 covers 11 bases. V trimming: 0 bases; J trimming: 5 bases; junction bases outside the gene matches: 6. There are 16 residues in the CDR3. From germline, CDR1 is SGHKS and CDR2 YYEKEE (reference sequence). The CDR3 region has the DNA TGTGCCAGCAGCTTGGAAGTAGCGGGGGGGCGCGAGACCCAGTACTTC. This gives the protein CASSLEVAGGRETQYF. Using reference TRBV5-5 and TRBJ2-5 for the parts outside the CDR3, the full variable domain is DAGVTQSPTHLIKTRGQQVTLRCSPISGHKSVSWYQQVLGQGPQFIFQYYEKEERGRGNFPDRFSARQFPNYSSELNVNALLLGDSALYLCASSLEVAGGRETQYFGPGTRLLVL.

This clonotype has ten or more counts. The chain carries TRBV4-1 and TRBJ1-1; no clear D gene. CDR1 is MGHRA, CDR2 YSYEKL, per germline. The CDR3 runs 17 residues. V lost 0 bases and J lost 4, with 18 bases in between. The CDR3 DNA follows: TGCGCCAGCAGCCAAGAACCTAAGGGATCCTTAGGCACTGAAGCTTTCTTT. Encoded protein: CASSQEPKGSLGTEAFF.

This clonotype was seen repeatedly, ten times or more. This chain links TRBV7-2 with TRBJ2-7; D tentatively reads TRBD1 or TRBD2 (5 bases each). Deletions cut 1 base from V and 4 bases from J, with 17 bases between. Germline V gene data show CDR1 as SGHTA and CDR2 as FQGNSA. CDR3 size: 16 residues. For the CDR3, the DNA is TGTGCCAGCAGCTTAGGTCGGGGACCATCCACTTACGAGCAGTACGTC. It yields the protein CASSLGRGPSTYEQYV.

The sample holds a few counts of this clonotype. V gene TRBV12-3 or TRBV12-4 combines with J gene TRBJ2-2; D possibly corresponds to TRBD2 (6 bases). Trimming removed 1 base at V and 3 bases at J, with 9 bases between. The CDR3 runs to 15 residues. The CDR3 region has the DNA TGTGCCAGCAGTTTAGGGTCGGGAGACACCGGGGAGCTGTTTTTT. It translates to CASSLGSGDTGELFF.

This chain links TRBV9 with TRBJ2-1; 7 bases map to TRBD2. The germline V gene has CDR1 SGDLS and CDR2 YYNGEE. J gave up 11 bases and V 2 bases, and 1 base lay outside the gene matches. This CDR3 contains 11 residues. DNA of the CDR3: TGTGCCAGCAGCGTTAGCGGGCAGCAGTTCTTC. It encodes CASSVSGQQFF.

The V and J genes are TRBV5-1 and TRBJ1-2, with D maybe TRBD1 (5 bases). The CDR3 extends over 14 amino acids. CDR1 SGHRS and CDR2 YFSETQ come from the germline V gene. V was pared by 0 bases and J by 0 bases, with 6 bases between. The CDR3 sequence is CASSLATANYGYTF. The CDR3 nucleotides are TGCGCCAGCAGCTTGGCGACAGCTAACTATGGCTACACCTTC. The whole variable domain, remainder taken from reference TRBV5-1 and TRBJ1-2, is KAGVTQTPRYLIKTRGQQVTLSCSPISGHRSVSWYQQTPGQGLQFLFEYFSETQRNKGNFPGRFSGRQFSNSRSEMNVSTLELGDSALYLCASSLATANYGYTFGSGTRLTVV.

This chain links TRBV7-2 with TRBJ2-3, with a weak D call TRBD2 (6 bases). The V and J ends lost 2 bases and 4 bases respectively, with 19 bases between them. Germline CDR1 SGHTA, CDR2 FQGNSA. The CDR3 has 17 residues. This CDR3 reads CASSLKVSLATADTQYF. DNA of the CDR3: TGTGCCAGCAGCTTAAAAGTTTCTCTAGCGACCGCAGATACGCAGTATTTT.